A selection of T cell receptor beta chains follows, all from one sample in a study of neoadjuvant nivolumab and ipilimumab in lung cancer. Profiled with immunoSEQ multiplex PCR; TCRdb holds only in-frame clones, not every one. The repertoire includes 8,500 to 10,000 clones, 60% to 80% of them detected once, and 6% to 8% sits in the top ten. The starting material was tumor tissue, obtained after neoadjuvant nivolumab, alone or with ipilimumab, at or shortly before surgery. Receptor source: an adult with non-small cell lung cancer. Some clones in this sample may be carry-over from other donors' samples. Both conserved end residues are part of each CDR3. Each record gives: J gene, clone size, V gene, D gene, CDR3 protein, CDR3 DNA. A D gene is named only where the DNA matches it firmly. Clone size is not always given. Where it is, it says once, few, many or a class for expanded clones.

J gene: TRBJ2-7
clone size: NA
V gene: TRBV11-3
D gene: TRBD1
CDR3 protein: CASSHWGTGVREQYF
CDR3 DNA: TGTGCCAGCAGCCATTGGGGGACAGGGGTTCGGGAGCAGTACTTC

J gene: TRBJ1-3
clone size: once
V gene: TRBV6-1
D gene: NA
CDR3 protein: CASSLNTIYF
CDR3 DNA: TGTGCCAGCAGTTTAAACACCATATATTTT

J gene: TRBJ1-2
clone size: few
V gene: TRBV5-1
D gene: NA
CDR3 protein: CASLGLLHGYTF
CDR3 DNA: TGCGCCAGCCTCGGCTTATTACATGGCTACACCTTC

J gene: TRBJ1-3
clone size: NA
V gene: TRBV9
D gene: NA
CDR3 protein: CASSVEVTPSGNTIYF
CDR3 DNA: TGTGCCAGCAGCGTAGAGGTTACACCGTCTGGAAACACCATATATTTT

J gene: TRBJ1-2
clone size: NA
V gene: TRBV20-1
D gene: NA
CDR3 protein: CSAPRSYGYTF
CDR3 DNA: TGCAGTGCACCGCGTTCCTATGGCTACACCTTC

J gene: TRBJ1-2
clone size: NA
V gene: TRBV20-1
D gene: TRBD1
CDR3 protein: CSAWTGYGYTF
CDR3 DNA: TGCAGTGCCTGGACAGGGTATGGCTACACCTTC

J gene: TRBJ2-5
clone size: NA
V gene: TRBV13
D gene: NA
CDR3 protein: CASSLGGGDREETQYF
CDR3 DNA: TGTGCCAGCAGCTTAGGTGGCGGCGATCGGGAGGAGACCCAGTACTTC

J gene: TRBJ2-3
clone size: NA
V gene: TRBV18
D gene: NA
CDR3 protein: CASSPQGFSTDTQYF
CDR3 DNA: TGTGCCAGCTCACCCCAGGGATTCAGCACAGATACGCAGTATTTT

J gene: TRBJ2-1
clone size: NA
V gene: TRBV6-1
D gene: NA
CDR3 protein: CASSGLLNEQFF
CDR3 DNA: TGTGCCAGCAGTGGCCTCTTAAACGAGCAGTTCTTC

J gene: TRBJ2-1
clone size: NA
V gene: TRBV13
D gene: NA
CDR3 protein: CASSLGEGVNEQFF
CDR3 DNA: TGTGCCAGCAGCTTAGGAGAGGGGGTAAATGAGCAGTTCTTC

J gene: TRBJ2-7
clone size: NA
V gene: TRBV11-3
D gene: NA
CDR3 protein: CASSLSLTYEQYF
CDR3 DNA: TGTGCCAGCAGCTTATCCCTGACCTACGAGCAGTACTTC

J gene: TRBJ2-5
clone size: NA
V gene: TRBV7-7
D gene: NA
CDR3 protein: CASSLSYMGQETQYF
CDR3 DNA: TGTGCCAGCAGCTTAAGTTATATGGGGCAAGAGACCCAGTACTTC

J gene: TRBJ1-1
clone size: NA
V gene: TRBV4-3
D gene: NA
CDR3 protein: CASSQRLDEGFAEAFF
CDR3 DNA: TGCGCCAGCAGCCAGCGGTTGGACGAGGGCTTCGCTGAAGCTTTCTTT

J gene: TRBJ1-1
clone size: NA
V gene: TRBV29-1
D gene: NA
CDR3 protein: CSVIEGLDTEAFF
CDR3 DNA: TGCAGCGTTATTGAGGGGTTGGACACTGAAGCTTTCTTT

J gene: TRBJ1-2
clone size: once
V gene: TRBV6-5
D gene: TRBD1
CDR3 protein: CASRRQGLGGYTF
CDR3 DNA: TGTGCCAGCAGGAGACAGGGCTTAGGTGGCTACACCTTC

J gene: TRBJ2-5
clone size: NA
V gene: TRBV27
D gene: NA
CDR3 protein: CASSLRGSAETQYF
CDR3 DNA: TGTGCCAGCAGTTTACGGGGGTCAGCAGAGACCCAGTACTTC

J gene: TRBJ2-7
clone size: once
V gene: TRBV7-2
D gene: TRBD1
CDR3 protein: CASSPYWGQARAYEQYF
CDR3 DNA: TGTGCCAGCAGCCCGTACTGGGGACAGGCCCGGGCCTACGAGCAGTACTTC

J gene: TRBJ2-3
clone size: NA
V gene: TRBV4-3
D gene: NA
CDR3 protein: CASSQVGWGDTQYF
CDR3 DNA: TGCGCCAGCAGCCAAGTGGGCTGGGGAGATACGCAGTATTTT

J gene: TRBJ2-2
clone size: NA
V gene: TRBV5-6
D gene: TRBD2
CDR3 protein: CASSKLAGVYTGELFF
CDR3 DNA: TGTGCCAGCAGTAAACTAGCGGGAGTGTACACCGGGGAGCTGTTTTTT

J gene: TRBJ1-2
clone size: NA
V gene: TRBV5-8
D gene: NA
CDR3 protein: CASSLWTANVGYTF
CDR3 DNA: TGTGCCAGCAGCTTATGGACAGCTAATGTTGGCTACACCTTC

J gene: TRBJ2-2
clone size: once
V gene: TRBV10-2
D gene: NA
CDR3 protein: CASKKGSANTGELFF
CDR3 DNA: TGCGCCAGCAAGAAGGGATCGGCGAACACCGGGGAGCTGTTTTTT

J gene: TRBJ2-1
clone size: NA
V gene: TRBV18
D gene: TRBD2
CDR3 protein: CASLEGLGYNEQFF
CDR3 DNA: TGTGCCAGCCTCGAGGGACTAGGGTACAATGAGCAGTTCTTC

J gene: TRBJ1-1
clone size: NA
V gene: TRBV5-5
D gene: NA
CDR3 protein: CASSYGTNTEAFF
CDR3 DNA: TGTGCCAGCAGCTACGGGACGAACACTGAAGCTTTCTTT

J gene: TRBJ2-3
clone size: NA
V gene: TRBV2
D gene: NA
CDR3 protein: CASTPSVARTDTQYF
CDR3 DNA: TGTGCCAGCACCCCCTCGGTGGCCCGCACAGATACGCAGTATTTT

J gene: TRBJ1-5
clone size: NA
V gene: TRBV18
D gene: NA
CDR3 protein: CASSPPDSYSNQPQHF
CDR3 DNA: TGTGCCAGCTCACCACCAGACAGTTATAGCAATCAGCCCCAGCATTTT

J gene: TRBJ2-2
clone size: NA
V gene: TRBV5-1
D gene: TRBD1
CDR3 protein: CASSPLDRVAIGELFF
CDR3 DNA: TGCGCCAGCAGCCCTTTAGACAGGGTGGCTATCGGGGAGCTGTTTTTT

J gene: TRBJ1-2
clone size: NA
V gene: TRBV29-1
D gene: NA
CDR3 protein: CSVFLQGDYGYTF
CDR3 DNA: TGCAGCGTTTTTTTACAGGGAGACTATGGCTACACCTTC

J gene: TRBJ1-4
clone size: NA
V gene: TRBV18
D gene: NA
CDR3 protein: CASSPSITNEKLFF
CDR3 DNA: TGTGCCAGCTCACCCTCCATAACTAATGAAAAACTGTTTTTT

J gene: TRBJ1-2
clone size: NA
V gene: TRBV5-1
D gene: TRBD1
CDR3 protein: CASSSTGAYYGYTF
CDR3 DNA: TGCGCCAGCAGCTCGACAGGGGCGTACTATGGCTACACCTTC

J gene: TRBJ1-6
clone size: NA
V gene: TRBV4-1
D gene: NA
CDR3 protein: CASSQGDRAYNSPLHF
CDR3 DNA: TGCGCCAGCAGCCAAGGCGACCGAGCATATAATTCACCCCTCCACTTT

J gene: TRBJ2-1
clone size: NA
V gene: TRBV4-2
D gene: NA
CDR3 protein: CASSQSAFFLHNEQFF
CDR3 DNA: TGTGCCAGCAGCCAATCCGCGTTTTTCCTGCACAATGAGCAGTTCTTC

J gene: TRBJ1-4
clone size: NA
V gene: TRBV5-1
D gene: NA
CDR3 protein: CASSGATNEKLFF
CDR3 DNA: TGCGCCAGCAGCGGCGCAACTAATGAAAAACTGTTTTTT

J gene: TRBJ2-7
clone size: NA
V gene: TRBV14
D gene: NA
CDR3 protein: CASSQRLGTGSYEQYF
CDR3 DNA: TGTGCCAGCAGCCAGAGGCTAGGGACCGGGTCCTACGAGCAGTACTTC